This TCR beta chain was recorded in a study of blood T cells in healthy people across ages. In the study overall: Per two T cells, about one barcoded beta molecule was captured through template switching.

Study results and caveats: PBMCs that were unsorted prevented a conclusive naive versus antigen-experienced comparison.

Notes on this clonotype: Antigen: not known.

Primed by a sample-barcoded 5' primer and a J-beta primer mix, a second PCR proceeded for about 6 to 12 cycles. The template-switch adaptor was a 5' adaptor with 12 random nucleotides. It tagged each cDNA molecule. Every sample produced at least 2.5 million CDR3-containing paired-end reads. In TCRdb, the 5' RACE reads were re-called with MiXCR into one record per CDR3 protein. This sample has around 1.5 million distinct CDR3 sequences, with roughly 30% found just once. Germline V gene lookup returns CDR1 SGHTA and CDR2 FQGNSA. This CDR3 region has 15 residues. V lost 3 bases, J lost 0 bases, and 9 bases lay in between.

The chain joins TRBV7-2 to TRBJ2-1, with D uncertain. The sequenced material came from blood. The receptor's source is a woman in her twenties or thirties in good health. The CDR3 loop is CASSFGDSSYNEQFF. The DNA of the CDR3 is TGTGCCAGCAGCTTTGGAGATAGCTCCTACAATGAGCAGTTCTTC.